This TCR beta chain was identified in a study of shared clonotypes between healthy human individuals (dated by TCRdb to 2020 to 2021). About the investigation overall: The cohort included three men and a couple of women between 18 and 49 years of age. To increase sequencing depth and limit assay-specific biases, TCR repertoire library preparation and sequencing were carried out by different laboratories using diverse techniques. Per donor, leukapheresis produced somewhere between about 0.94 and 8.9 billion PBMCs. For each donor, three plates each were used for CD4 naive and CD4 memory, two plates were used for CD8 naive, and one plate was used for CD8 memory. To estimate repertoire size and how much clonotypes are shared between individuals, the study performed deep sequencing of blood TCR repertoires from five healthy adults.

CD8 naive samples were CD45RO-negative cells positively selected for CCR7, giving a CD45RA+CCR7+ population that excluded TemRA cells. The donors were healthy, HIV-negative adults with no recently reported acute infections or vaccinations. Every donor was a Caucasian adult living in Nashville, Tennessee, USA. Blood was obtained by leukapheresis, after which PBMCs were separated by Ficoll-Histopaque density gradient centrifugation and cryopreserved in liquid nitrogen vapor phase. Analytical flow cytometry was used to check the purity and quantity of every magnetically sorted T cell population. Genomic DNA was isolated from each sorted fraction and quantified by UV absorbance on a Nanodrop 2000c. The full study reports these points: Compared with non-shared clonotypes, clonotypes shared by all four sorted-subset donors had higher generation probabilities. Sampling was restricted to blood, and TCR repertoires in tissue are likely to differ from TCR repertoires in blood. The genetic and exposure-history diversity represented was limited by the small number of donors. Incomplete sequencing was indicated by rarefaction of sorted-subset datasets, despite the large sequencing depth. Naive subsets generally had larger estimated clonotype richness than memory subsets did. Based on pairwise subsampling, the degree of clonotype sharing among donors was expected to be affected by sequencing depth. Across a handful of donors, about 4.5% of naive CD4, approximately 4% of naive CD8, around 2.1% of memory CD4, and approximately 0.4% of memory CD8 clonotypes were shared.

The germline V gene gives CDR1 as SGDLS and CDR2 as YYNGEE. The CDR3 holds 14 amino acids from the cysteine to the phenylalanine. Only CDR3 DNA is held: 42 bases, read in frame from base 1. At the junction V is shortened by 0 bases and J by 6 bases, with 11 bases in between. On this clone: No cognate antigen has been identified for it. One base away there is no much larger clone; base qualities are not given. This same CDR3 is encoded by further DNA sequences in the sample.

Using the deep immunoSEQ assay, TCR CDR3 regions were amplified from genomic DNA by multiplex PCR. Extracted genomic DNA from each cell subset was spread evenly across all wells of several immunoSEQ 96-well plates, with each plate serving as a replicate. For sorted subsets, approximately 200 ng of genomic DNA, equivalent to some 30,000 T cell genomes, went into each replicate PCR. Purified libraries were quantified with a Qubit 3.0 fluorometer, sized on a Bioanalyzer 2100, and re-quantified with the KAPA Library Quantification kit. Each immunoSEQ 96-well plate was sequenced on its own single-read 150-cycle Illumina NextSeq 550 flow cell. On the study's bioinformatics: Because only junctional sequences without quality scores were contained in the immunoSEQ output, filtering matching that applied to full-length reads could not be performed. Sequences were annotated with PyIR, a Python wrapper for IgBLAST v1.9, using IMGT germline references to assign V/J genes and CDR3. Any read was removed if the V/J assignment was weak (E-value above 1e-6), the CDR3 was missing, or the read contained stop codons, out-of-frame junctions, or ambiguous translated residues. V3J clonotypes were defined as sequences sharing the same inferred V gene, J gene, and CDR3 amino acid sequence. The percentage overlap between two repertoires was calculated by dividing the number of shared unique clonotypes by the size of the smaller repertoire. RTK rarefaction, the Chao1 estimator, and Recon v2.1 estimates of unobserved clonotypes were used to assess repertoire richness. OLGA was used to compute generation probabilities for all TCRbeta clonotypes that the gDNA method yielded from a handful of donors. Imported from immuneACCESS, the table was reduced by TCRdb to in-frame sequences with V and J called. These copies leave out some clones; in studies compared against another copy, an unresolved V gene accounts for under half, and the cause of the remainder is not known. V and J calls and clone size are those listed in that table; D and trimming were worked out from the DNA. The sample table lists around 1.9 million clones, just over 90% of them with a count of one. The ten largest clonotypes hold 1.5% to 2% of the sample.

This TCR came from a man younger than 35 in good health. Some clones in this sample may be carry-over from other donors' samples. The sequenced material came from naive CD8+ T cells from PBMCs. Taken with the paper, the label for cell subset or site translates to: CD45RA+CCR7+. Rearrangement joined TRBV9 to TRBJ2-3, and possibly TRBD1, on 5 matching bases. This receptor has the CDR3 CASSVAGARDTQYF. At the DNA level, the sequence is TGTGCCAGCAGCGTAGCTGGGGCCCGGGATACGCAGTATTTT. The CDR3, completed at both ends by the reference TRBV9 and TRBJ2-3 genes, gives the full variable domain DSGVTQTPKHLITATGQRVTLRCSPRSGDLSVYWYQQSLDQGLQFLIQYYNGEERAKGNILERFSAQQFPDLHSELNLSSLELGDSALYFCASSVAGARDTQYFGPGTRLTVL.